This is a list of T cell receptor beta chains from one sample in a study of T cells in Graves' hyperthyroidism and ophthalmopathy. MiXCR was run by TCRdb on the multiplex PCR reads, yielding one entry per CDR3 protein. Here the sample spans a few hundred thousand distinct CDR3 sequences, about 20% being singletons. Specimen: blood. The receptor set was obtained from a woman in her forties or fifties with Graves' hyperthyroidism. Both conserved end residues are part of each CDR3. D genes are given only for firm matches. Clone size is not always given. Where it is, it says once, few, many or a class for expanded clones.

d_gene | j_gene | abundance | v_gene | CDR3aa | CDR3nt
. | TRBJ1-4 | . | TRBV7-2 | CASSINRDIREKLFF | TGTGCCAGCAGCATAAACCGGGACATAAGGGAAAAACTGTTTTTT
. | TRBJ1-6 | . | TRBV2 | CASSPPTGGDNSPLHF | TGTGCCAGCAGTCCGCCGACTGGGGGCGATAATTCACCCCTCCACTTT
. | TRBJ1-2 | many | TRBV7-2 | CASSWTGDYGYTF | TGTGCCAGCAGCTGGACGGGGGACTATGGCTACACCTTC
. | TRBJ2-5 | many | TRBV18 | CASSPTNQETQYF | TGTGCCAGCTCACCAACTAACCAAGAGACCCAGTACTTC
. | TRBJ2-6 | . | TRBV2 | CASSEALRGRFSGANVLTF | TGTGCCAGCAGTGAAGCGCTTCGCGGACGGTTCTCTGGGGCCAACGTCCTGACTTTC
TRBD2 | TRBJ2-3 | many | TRBV12-3/TRBV12-4 | CASSSSGGADTQYF | TGTGCCAGCAGTTCAAGCGGGGGGGCGGATACGCAGTATTTT
TRBD1 | TRBJ1-5 | many | TRBV28 | CASSFDRGNQPQHF | TGTGCCAGCAGTTTCGACAGGGGAAATCAGCCCCAGCATTTT
TRBD2 | TRBJ2-7 | many | TRBV5-6 | CASSHGTSGRAGTYEQYF | TGTGCCAGCAGCCACGGGACTAGCGGGAGGGCCGGGACCTACGAGCAGTACTTC
. | TRBJ2-7 | . | TRBV28 | CASSLKVYEQYF | TGTGCCAGCAGTTTAAAGGTTTACGAGCAGTACTTC
TRBD1 | TRBJ2-7 | many | TRBV20-1 | CSARVASQGTYEQYF | TGCAGTGCTAGAGTAGCTTCACAGGGGACCTACGAGCAGTACTTC
. | TRBJ1-5 | few | TRBV28 | CASSQTGDNQPQHF | TGTGCCAGCAGTCAGACAGGTGATAATCAGCCCCAGCATTTT
. | TRBJ1-1 | many | TRBV12-3/TRBV12-4 | CATSPRAETEAFF | TGTGCCACTAGCCCACGGGCAGAAACTGAAGCTTTCTTT
. | TRBJ1-5 | few | TRBV27 | CASSTAGNQPQHF | TGTGCCAGCAGTACGGCCGGAAATCAGCCCCAGCATTTT
. | TRBJ2-5 | . | TRBV6-1 | CASSSETETQYF | TGTGCCAGCAGTTCAGAAACAGAGACCCAGTACTTC